A selection of T cell receptor beta chains follows, all from one sample in a study of OX40 agonist ivuxolimab in advanced cancers. The table came from immunoSEQ multiplex PCR; TCRdb's copy has only in-frame clones and leaves some out. The table has 80,000 to 90,000 clones, around 84% seen once. Sequencing was performed on CD4+ or CD8+ T cells sorted from blood, taken in a trial of the OX40 agonist ivuxolimab. The receptors originated from an adult with an advanced solid tumor such as melanoma, head and neck, liver or kidney cancer. Each CDR3 is given with its conserved first and last residue. Fields, in order: D gene, clone size, V gene, J gene, CDR3 DNA, CDR3 protein. The D gene is left open where the match is weak. Expanded clones are given a class, and other clones once, few, many or no size at all.

D gene: NA; clone size: NA; V gene: TRBV5-1; J gene: TRBJ2-3; CDR3 DNA: TGCGCCAGCAGCTTGGACGGGTCAGAGTCCACAGATACGCAGTATTTT; CDR3 protein: CASSLDGSESTDTQYF
D gene: TRBD1; clone size: few; V gene: TRBV16; J gene: TRBJ1-1; CDR3 DNA: TGTGCCAGCAGCCAATTGGAGGGCAGGGGGACGGCTGAAGCTTTCTTT; CDR3 protein: CASSQLEGRGTAEAFF
D gene: TRBD1; clone size: NA; V gene: TRBV11-2; J gene: TRBJ1-2; CDR3 DNA: TGTGCCAGCAGCCTCCGGACAGGGGGCAACTATGGCTACACCTTC; CDR3 protein: CASSLRTGGNYGYTF
D gene: NA; clone size: NA; V gene: TRBV9; J gene: TRBJ1-1; CDR3 DNA: TGTGCCAGCAGCGGAAGGGGGAACACTGAAGCTTTCTTT; CDR3 protein: CASSGRGNTEAFF
D gene: NA; clone size: NA; V gene: TRBV19; J gene: TRBJ2-4; CDR3 DNA: TGTGCCAGTAGTACCTCCTCGGTGGGAAACATTCAGTACTTC; CDR3 protein: CASSTSSVGNIQYF
D gene: TRBD1; clone size: once; V gene: TRBV29-1; J gene: TRBJ1-2; CDR3 DNA: TGCAGCGTTACACAGGGGGCGGATAACTATGGCTACACCTTC; CDR3 protein: CSVTQGADNYGYTF
D gene: NA; clone size: few; V gene: TRBV2; J gene: TRBJ2-2; CDR3 DNA: TGTGCCAGCAGTGAGAGGGATGTGAGCACCGGGGAGCTGTTTTTT; CDR3 protein: CASSERDVSTGELFF
D gene: NA; clone size: NA; V gene: TRBV19; J gene: TRBJ1-4; CDR3 DNA: TGTGCCAGTAGTATCGATTCGTCGGTAGAAAAACTGTTTTTT; CDR3 protein: CASSIDSSVEKLFF
D gene: NA; clone size: once; V gene: TRBV4-1; J gene: TRBJ1-2; CDR3 DNA: TGCGCCAGCAGCCAAGTCGGACATGGCTACACCTTC; CDR3 protein: CASSQVGHGYTF
D gene: TRBD1; clone size: NA; V gene: TRBV7-3; J gene: TRBJ2-3; CDR3 DNA: TGTGCCAGCAGACAGGGGACAGGCACAGATACGCAGTATTTT; CDR3 protein: CASRQGTGTDTQYF
D gene: TRBD2; clone size: NA; V gene: TRBV7-6; J gene: TRBJ2-5; CDR3 DNA: TGTGCCAGCAGGGCCCTAGCGGGACAAGAGACCCAGTACTTC; CDR3 protein: CASRALAGQETQYF
D gene: NA; clone size: NA; V gene: TRBV29-1; J gene: TRBJ2-3; CDR3 DNA: TGCAGCGTTGGCATCCTGGGGAGCACAGATACGCAGTATTTT; CDR3 protein: CSVGILGSTDTQYF
D gene: NA; clone size: NA; V gene: TRBV6-1; J gene: TRBJ2-5; CDR3 DNA: TGTGCCAGCAGGGGGGCCAAGGGCTTAGAGACCCAGTACTTC; CDR3 protein: CASRGAKGLETQYF
D gene: NA; clone size: few; V gene: TRBV5-6; J gene: TRBJ1-5; CDR3 DNA: TGTGCCAGCAGTTATTCGAATCAGCCCCAGCATTTT; CDR3 protein: CASSYSNQPQHF
D gene: TRBD1; clone size: NA; V gene: TRBV11-3; J gene: TRBJ2-7; CDR3 DNA: TGTGCCAGCAGCCCGAGACAGGGAAGGGCCGTCGAGCAGTACTTC; CDR3 protein: CASSPRQGRAVEQYF
D gene: NA; clone size: NA; V gene: TRBV12-2; J gene: TRBJ1-4; CDR3 DNA: TGTGCAAGTCGCTCTACCGGGACACTCAATGAAAAACTGTTTTTT; CDR3 protein: CASRSTGTLNEKLFF
D gene: TRBD2; clone size: NA; V gene: TRBV6-5; J gene: TRBJ2-7; CDR3 DNA: TGTGCCAGCAGTTCCCATCGCGGGGGGTTAACCTACGAGCAGTACTTC; CDR3 protein: CASSSHRGGLTYEQYF
D gene: TRBD1; clone size: NA; V gene: TRBV2; J gene: TRBJ2-5; CDR3 DNA: TGTGCCAGCAGGGGGACAGGGCAAGAGACCCAGTACTTC; CDR3 protein: CASRGTGQETQYF
D gene: NA; clone size: NA; V gene: TRBV6-5; J gene: TRBJ2-7; CDR3 DNA: TGTGCCAGCAGTTACCTCTACGAGCAGTACTTC; CDR3 protein: CASSYLYEQYF
D gene: TRBD2; clone size: once; V gene: TRBV7-9; J gene: TRBJ2-5; CDR3 DNA: TGTGCCAGCAGCCAGCTCCTAGCGGGGGGGCAAGAGACCCAGTACTTC; CDR3 protein: CASSQLLAGGQETQYF
D gene: TRBD1; clone size: NA; V gene: TRBV5-4; J gene: TRBJ1-2; CDR3 DNA: TGTGCCAGCAGCTTCGACAGGGGCGCGGGCGATGGCTACACCTTC; CDR3 protein: CASSFDRGAGDGYTF
D gene: TRBD1; clone size: NA; V gene: TRBV6-5; J gene: TRBJ1-2; CDR3 DNA: TGTGCCAGCAGTTACGAGGGACAGGGAGCCGATGGCTACACCTTC; CDR3 protein: CASSYEGQGADGYTF
D gene: TRBD1; clone size: once; V gene: TRBV6-5; J gene: TRBJ1-4; CDR3 DNA: TGTGCCAGCAGGTCTATACAGGGGGCAGGTGAAAAACTGTTTTTT; CDR3 protein: CASRSIQGAGEKLFF
D gene: NA; clone size: NA; V gene: TRBV7-2; J gene: TRBJ1-4; CDR3 DNA: TGTGCCAGCAGCTTCGTGGGTGGGGGGCGTAATGAAAAACTGTTTTTT; CDR3 protein: CASSFVGGGRNEKLFF
D gene: TRBD1; clone size: NA; V gene: TRBV27; J gene: TRBJ1-2; CDR3 DNA: TGTGCCAGCAGTTTATCGCGGACAGGGGGGACCTACACCTTC; CDR3 protein: CASSLSRTGGTYTF
D gene: NA; clone size: NA; V gene: TRBV29-1; J gene: TRBJ1-3; CDR3 DNA: TGCAGCGTTAGGATGAGCTCTGGAAACACCATATATTTT; CDR3 protein: CSVRMSSGNTIYF
D gene: TRBD2; clone size: NA; V gene: TRBV4-2; J gene: TRBJ2-3; CDR3 DNA: TGTGCCAGCAGCCAAGACGCCAGCGGGGACACAGATACGCAGTATTTT; CDR3 protein: CASSQDASGDTDTQYF
D gene: TRBD1; clone size: NA; V gene: TRBV5-1; J gene: TRBJ1-6; CDR3 DNA: TGCGCCAGCAGCGTGGACAGGGGGAATTCACCCCTCCACTTT; CDR3 protein: CASSVDRGNSPLHF
D gene: NA; clone size: NA; V gene: TRBV9; J gene: TRBJ2-3; CDR3 DNA: TGTGCCAGCAGCGTTGGGGGATTTTCAGCAGATACGCAGTATTTT; CDR3 protein: CASSVGGFSADTQYF
D gene: NA; clone size: NA; V gene: TRBV19; J gene: TRBJ1-5; CDR3 DNA: TGTGCCAGTAGTAACCAGGTCGGAATGGTTCAGCCCCAGCATTTT; CDR3 protein: CASSNQVGMVQPQHF
D gene: NA; clone size: NA; V gene: TRBV11-1; J gene: TRBJ2-1; CDR3 DNA: TGTGCCAGCAGCCTAAATTTAGCGGTGGCATCCTACAATGAGCAGTTCTTC; CDR3 protein: CASSLNLAVASYNEQFF
D gene: NA; clone size: NA; V gene: TRBV9; J gene: TRBJ1-2; CDR3 DNA: TGTGCCAGCAGCGTAGACGCAGGGTTCGACTATGGCTACACCTTC; CDR3 protein: CASSVDAGFDYGYTF
D gene: TRBD1; clone size: NA; V gene: TRBV28; J gene: TRBJ2-2; CDR3 DNA: TGTGGTGTTGTGGACAGGGGAACACCGGGGGAGCTGTTTTTT; CDR3 protein: CGVVDRGTPGELFF
D gene: NA; clone size: once; V gene: TRBV19; J gene: TRBJ2-7; CDR3 DNA: TGTGCCAGTAGTACGCACCTACTGGGGGAGCAGTACTTC; CDR3 protein: CASSTHLLGEQYF
D gene: TRBD1; clone size: NA; V gene: TRBV4-3; J gene: TRBJ1-2; CDR3 DNA: TGCGCCAGCAGCTGGGACAGGGGCTACGGCTACACCTTC; CDR3 protein: CASSWDRGYGYTF
D gene: NA; clone size: once; V gene: TRBV9; J gene: TRBJ2-5; CDR3 DNA: TGTGCCAGCAGCGTAGACAGTTCCCAAGAGACCCAGTACTTC; CDR3 protein: CASSVDSSQETQYF
D gene: TRBD1; clone size: NA; V gene: TRBV9; J gene: TRBJ1-3; CDR3 DNA: TGTGCCAGCAGCCCAGACACAGGGGGCGTTGGAAACACCATATATTTT; CDR3 protein: CASSPDTGGVGNTIYF
D gene: NA; clone size: NA; V gene: TRBV9; J gene: TRBJ2-7; CDR3 DNA: TGTGCCAGCAGCACTCGTGGCTCAGCCGGCGAGCAGTACTTC; CDR3 protein: CASSTRGSAGEQYF
D gene: NA; clone size: NA; V gene: TRBV4-1; J gene: TRBJ2-7; CDR3 DNA: TGCGCCAGCAGCCAAGGTGGAGAGGGGGGCGTATACGAGCAGTACTTC; CDR3 protein: CASSQGGEGGVYEQYF
D gene: NA; clone size: NA; V gene: TRBV19; J gene: TRBJ2-5; CDR3 DNA: TGTGCCAGTAGTATACATGGGGAGACCCAGTACTTC; CDR3 protein: CASSIHGETQYF
D gene: NA; clone size: NA; V gene: TRBV2; J gene: TRBJ2-1; CDR3 DNA: TGTGCCAGCAGTGAATCTGTGGGCAGGGCAAATGAGCAGTTCTTC; CDR3 protein: CASSESVGRANEQFF
D gene: NA; clone size: NA; V gene: TRBV28; J gene: TRBJ1-5; CDR3 DNA: TGTGCCAGCAGTAGGGGGGAAAGGAAGGCCCAGCATTTT; CDR3 protein: CASSRGERKAQHF